This TCR beta chain was found in a study of vaccination effects on CD4 cells after COVID-19. The CDR3 sequence is 15 residues long. V was clipped by 4 bases and J by 3 bases; unmatched bases: 8. CDR1 is SGHRS, CDR2 YFSETQ, per germline. Clones were read by immunoSEQ multiplex PCR, and TCRdb kept only the in-frame ones, dropping some. The sample lists 30,000 to 45,000 clones, roughly 66% occurring once. This clone was observed once. The antigen is unknown. Expansion of antigen-specific CD4+ T cells with viral peptide pools was carried out by the ViraFEST assay before sequencing. The culture ran for 10 days, and then CD4+ T cells were isolated. Nobody among the vaccine recipients had prior SARS-CoV-2 infection (nucleocapsid antibodies were negative).

The J gene is TRBJ1-1, the V gene TRBV5-1, with TRBD1 matching over 8 bases. The material was CD4+ T cells from PBMCs cultured with HCoV-OC43 spike peptides, obtained before COVID-19 vaccination. This sample's subset: HCoV-OC43 spike overlapping peptide pool stimulation. This receptor was identified in a human donor who received a COVID-19 vaccine. In nucleotides, the CDR3 is TGCGCCAGCAGCGCGACAGGGGCCGGGGACACTGAAGCTTTCTTT. Encoded protein: CASSATGAGDTEAFF. Drawing the rest from reference TRBV5-1 and TRBJ1-1, the complete variable domain is KAGVTQTPRYLIKTRGQQVTLSCSPISGHRSVSWYQQTPGQGLQFLFEYFSETQRNKGNFPGRFSGRQFSNSRSEMNVSTLELGDSALYLCASSATGAGDTEAFFGQGTRLTVV.